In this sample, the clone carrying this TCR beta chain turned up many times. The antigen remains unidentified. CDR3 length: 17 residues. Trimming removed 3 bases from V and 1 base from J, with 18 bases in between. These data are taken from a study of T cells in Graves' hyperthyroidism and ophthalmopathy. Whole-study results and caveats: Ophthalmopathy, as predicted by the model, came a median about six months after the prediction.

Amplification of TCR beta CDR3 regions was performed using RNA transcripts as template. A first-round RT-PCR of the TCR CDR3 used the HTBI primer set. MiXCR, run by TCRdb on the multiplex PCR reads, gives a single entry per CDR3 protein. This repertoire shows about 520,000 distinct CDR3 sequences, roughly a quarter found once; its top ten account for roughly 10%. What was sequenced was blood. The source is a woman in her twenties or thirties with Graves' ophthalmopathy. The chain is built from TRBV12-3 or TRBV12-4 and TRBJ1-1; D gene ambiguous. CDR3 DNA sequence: TGTGCCAGCAGTTTCAGGCTCAGTGAGAAACAGAACACTGAAGCTTTCTTT. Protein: CASSFRLSEKQNTEAFF.